The 12 T cell receptor beta chains below all came from one sample that was sequenced in a study of T-cell reconstitution after alpha-beta-depleted transplantation in children. Unique molecular identifiers were used to barcode this TCRbeta library. TCRdb called the PCR reads again in MiXCR, with one record for every CDR3 protein. The sample has about 190,000 distinct CDR3 sequences; 11% are singletons. This sample comprised PBMCs, obtained before TCRalphabeta/CD19-depleted stem cell transplant. The receptors here all came from a boy between 2 and 15 years old with acute myeloid leukemia, due to receive a stem cell transplant.

This clonotype was counted at least ten times. This rearrangement joins TRBV25-1 to TRBJ1-5; 7 nucleotides agree with TRBD1. The CDR3 totals 17 residues. The V segment lost 4 bases and the J segment 0 bases; nucleotides outside the gene matches: 9. CDR1 MGHDK and CDR2 SYGVNS come from the germline V gene. CDR3 sequence (DNA): TGTGCCAGCAGTGGGGGAACAGGGGCCTATAGCAATCAGCCCCAGCATTTT. Translated: CASSGGTGAYSNQPQHF.

This clonotype was counted at least ten times. The V gene is TRBV5-8, the J gene TRBJ2-7; TRBD1 matches 8 bases. The junction had 4 bases not matched to a gene; V was cut back by 8 bases and J by 0 bases. Looked up from germline, CDR1 is SGHTS and CDR2 is YDEGEE. This CDR3 comprises 13 residues. The CDR3 DNA sequence: TGTGCCAGGGGACAGGTCAGCTCCTACGAGCAGTACTTC. Its translation is CARGQVSSYEQYF. The full variable domain, its missing parts supplied by reference TRBV5-8 and TRBJ2-7, is EAGVTQSPTHLIKTRGQQATLRCSPISGHTSVYWYQQALGLGLQFLLWYDEGEERNRGNFPPRFSGRQFPNYSSELNVNALELEDSALYLCARGQVSSYEQYFGPGTRLTVT.

This clonotype was seen many times. J is TRBJ2-1 and V is TRBV25-1; 9 bases match TRBD2. Trimming cost V 3 bases and J 5 bases; bases outside gene matches: 5. The CDR3 consists of 15 residues. CDR1 and CDR2 (germline): MGHDK, SYGVNS. CDR3 protein: CASSDAGGPHNEQFF. The CDR3 DNA reads as TGTGCCAGCAGTGACGCGGGAGGGCCCCACAATGAGCAGTTCTTC.

This clonotype was picked up many times. This sequence joins TRBV3-1 and TRBJ1-1, with unresolved D. Germline V gene sequence: CDR1 LGHDT, CDR2 YNNKEL (reference sequence). CDR3 length: 13 residues. Trimming took 4 bases from V and 4 from J, leaving 10 bases between them. In DNA form, the CDR3 reads TGTGCCAGCAGCCCGCAGACCGGCACTGAAGCTTTCTTT. The encoded protein is CASSPQTGTEAFF.

This clonotype was recorded at least ten times. V and J are TRBV20-1 and TRBJ1-3; D ambiguous. The germline V and J ends were trimmed by 3 bases and 4 bases, with 10 bases remaining between them. CDR1 and CDR2 from the germline V gene are DFQATT and SNEGSKA (reference sequence). The CDR3 runs 13 residues. In nucleotides, the CDR3 is TGCAGTGCTAGTGGTAGGGCCGGAAACACCATATATTTT. It is translated as CSASGRAGNTIYF.

This clonotype was found many times. V gene TRBV6-1 combines with J gene TRBJ1-1; 7 positions agree with TRBD1. Germline loops: CDR1 MNHNS, CDR2 SASEGT. J gave up 11 bases and V 2 bases, and 5 bases lay outside the gene matches. The CDR3 is 12 residues long. The CDR3 coding sequence is TGTGCCAGCAGTGAACAGACAGGGCTGGCTTTCTTT. It codes for CASSEQTGLAFF.

This clonotype was counted many times. This rearrangement joins TRBV7-9 to TRBJ2-1, with 10 bases matching TRBD2. J lost 9 bases, V lost 4 bases, and 15 bases had no gene match. The CDR3 totals 17 residues. CDR1 is SEHNR, CDR2 FQNEAQ, per germline (reference sequence). CDR3 protein: CASSSPIIASSGGEQFF. CDR3 nucleotide sequence: TGTGCCAGCAGCTCCCCGATCATCGCGTCTAGCGGGGGTGAGCAGTTCTTC.

This clonotype was observed at least ten times. Written as DNA, the CDR3 is TGTGCCAGCAGCTTAGGGACTAGCGGGAGGTTCTATGAGCAGTTCTTC. Its translation: CASSLGTSGRFYEQFF. The rearrangement joins TRBV11-2 to TRBJ2-1; TRBD2 aligns across 14 bases. The J segment lost 8 bases and the V segment lost 1 base, leaving 4 bases of the junction unmatched. The CDR3 sequence is 16 residues long. CDR1 and CDR2 from the germline V gene are SGHAT and FQNNGV.

This clonotype came up many times. The CDR3 DNA is TGCAGTGCTCTACAGGGGGCAAGTAATTCACCCCTCCACTTT. Its protein product is CSALQGASNSPLHF. The rearrangement uses TRBV20-1 and TRBJ1-6, with TRBD1 matching 9 bases. V lost 5 bases, J lost 6 bases, and 5 bases stayed unmatched. The CDR3 runs 14 residues. Per germline, CDR1 DFQATT and CDR2 SNEGSKA (reference sequence).

This clonotype occurred many times. V usage is TRBV5-1 and J usage is TRBJ1-6; 7 bases agree with TRBD1. CDR3 length: 15 amino acids. Germline V gives CDR1 SGHRS, CDR2 YFSETQ. Trimming took 4 bases from V and 7 from J; bases not matched to a gene: 8. The CDR3 reads CASSPGQVINSPLHF. The DNA of the CDR3 is TGCGCCAGCAGCCCCGGACAGGTGATAAATTCACCCCTCCACTTT.

The J gene is TRBJ2-7, the V gene TRBV6-2 or TRBV6-3, with 11 bases that match TRBD2. Germline CDR1 MNHEY, CDR2 SVGEGT. This CDR3 is built from 15 residues. Trimming removed 5 bases from V and 3 bases from J; junction bases left unmatched: 6. CDR3 DNA sequence: TGTGCCAGCAGTCCCGTAGCGGGAGGGGTCTACGAGCAGTACTTC. This codes for CASSPVAGGVYEQYF.

This clonotype was observed at least ten times. The chain couples TRBV20-1 to TRBJ2-1; 12 bases agree with TRBD2. J was trimmed by 8 bases and V by 7 bases; bases with no gene match: 9. Germline V lookup: CDR1 DFQATT, CDR2 SNEGSKA (reference sequence). This CDR3 is built from 14 residues. The CDR3 bases are TGCAGTGTCTCGACTAGCGGGAGTTTCTATGAGCAGTTCTTC. Translating it yields CSVSTSGSFYEQFF.